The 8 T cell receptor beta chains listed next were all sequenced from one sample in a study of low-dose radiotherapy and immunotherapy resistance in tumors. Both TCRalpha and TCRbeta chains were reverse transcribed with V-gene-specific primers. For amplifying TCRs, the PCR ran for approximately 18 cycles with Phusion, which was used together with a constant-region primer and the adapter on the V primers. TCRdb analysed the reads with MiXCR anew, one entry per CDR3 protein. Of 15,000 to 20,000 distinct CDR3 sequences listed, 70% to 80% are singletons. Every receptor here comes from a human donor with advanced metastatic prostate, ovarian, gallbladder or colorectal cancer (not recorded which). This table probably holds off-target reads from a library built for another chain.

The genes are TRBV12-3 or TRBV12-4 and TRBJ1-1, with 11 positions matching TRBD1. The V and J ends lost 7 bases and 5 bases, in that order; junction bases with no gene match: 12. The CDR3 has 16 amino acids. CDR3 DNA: TGTGCCAGCACCCCCGGACAGGGGGCGCGTGGGACTGAAGCTTTCTTT. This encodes CASTPGQGARGTEAFF.

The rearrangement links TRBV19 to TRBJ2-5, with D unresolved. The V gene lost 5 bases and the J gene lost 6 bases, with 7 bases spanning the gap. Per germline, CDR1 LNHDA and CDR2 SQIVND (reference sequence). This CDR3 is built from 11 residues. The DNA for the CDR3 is TGTGCCAGTAGTGTTCACCAGACCCAGTACTTC. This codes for CASSVHQTQYF.

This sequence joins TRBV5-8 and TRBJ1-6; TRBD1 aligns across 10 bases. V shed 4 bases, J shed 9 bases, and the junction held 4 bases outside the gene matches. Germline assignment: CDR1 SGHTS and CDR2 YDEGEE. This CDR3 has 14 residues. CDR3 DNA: TGTGCCAGCAGCGGGGGACAGGGGCTTTCACCCCTCCACTTT. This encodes CASSGGQGLSPLHF. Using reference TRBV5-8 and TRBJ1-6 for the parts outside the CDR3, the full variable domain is EAGVTQSPTHLIKTRGQQATLRCSPISGHTSVYWYQQALGLGLQFLLWYDEGEERNRGNFPPRFSGRQFPNYSSELNVNALELEDSALYLCASSGGQGLSPLHFGNGTRLTVT.

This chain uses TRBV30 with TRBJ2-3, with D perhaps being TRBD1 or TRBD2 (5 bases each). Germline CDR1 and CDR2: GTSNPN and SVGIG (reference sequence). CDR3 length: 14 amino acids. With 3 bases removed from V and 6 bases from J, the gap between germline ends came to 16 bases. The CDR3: CAWSRDGGGDTQYF. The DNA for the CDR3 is TGTGCCTGGAGCAGGGACGGTGGCGGGGATACGCAGTATTTT.

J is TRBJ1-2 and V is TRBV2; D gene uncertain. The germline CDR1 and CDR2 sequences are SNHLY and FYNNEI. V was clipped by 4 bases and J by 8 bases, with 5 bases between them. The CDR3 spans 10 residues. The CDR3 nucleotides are TGTGCCAGCAGTGCAAGGGGCTACACCTTC. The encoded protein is CASSARGYTF.

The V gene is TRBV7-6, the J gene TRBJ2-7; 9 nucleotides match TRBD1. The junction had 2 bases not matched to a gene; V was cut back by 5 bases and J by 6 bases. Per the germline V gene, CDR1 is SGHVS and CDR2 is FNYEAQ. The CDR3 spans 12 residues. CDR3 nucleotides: TGTGCCAGCAGCCCGGGACAGGGCGAGCAGTACTTC. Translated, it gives CASSPGQGEQYF.

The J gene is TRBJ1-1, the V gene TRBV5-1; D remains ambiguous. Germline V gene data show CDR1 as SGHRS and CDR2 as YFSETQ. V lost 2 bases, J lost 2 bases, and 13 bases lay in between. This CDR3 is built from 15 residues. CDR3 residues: CASSLSTAVNTEAFF. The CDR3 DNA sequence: TGCGCCAGCAGCTTATCTACGGCGGTAAACACTGAAGCTTTCTTT.

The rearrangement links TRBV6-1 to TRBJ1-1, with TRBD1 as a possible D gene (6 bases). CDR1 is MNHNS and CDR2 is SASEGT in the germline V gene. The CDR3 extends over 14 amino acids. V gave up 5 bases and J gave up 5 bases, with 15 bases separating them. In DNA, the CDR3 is TGTGCCAGCAGTCCAGGCGGGACACCAACTGAAGCTTTCTTT. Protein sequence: CASSPGGTPTEAFF.